Below are 5 T cell receptor beta chains sequenced from a single sample in a study of cytomegalovirus exposure and HLA in healthy donors. The table came from immunoSEQ multiplex PCR; TCRdb's copy has only in-frame clones and leaves some out. The top ten hold 2.5% to 3.5% of the sample, which has around 250,000 clones, less than 95% seen once. Sequencing was performed on PBMCs. The receptors shown here come from a woman under 40 in good health and CMV-seronegative.

This chain links TRBV11-2 with TRBJ1-1, with no clear D. Germline V CDR1 and CDR2: SGHAT, FQNNGV. Trimming cost V 1 base and J 8 bases, with 14 bases left between them. This CDR3 comprises 14 residues. CDR3 sequence reads: CASSLVGNVAEAFF. CDR3 nucleotide sequence: TGTGCCAGCAGCTTAGTTGGTAATGTGGCGGAAGCTTTCTTT. Variable domain in full (rest from reference TRBV11-2 and TRBJ1-1): EAGVAQSPRYKIIEKRQSVAFWCNPISGHATLYWYQQILGQGPKLLIQFQNNGVVDDSQLPKDRFSAERLKGVDSTLKIQPAKLEDSAVYLCASSLVGNVAEAFFGQGTRLTVV.

The chain carries TRBV2 and TRBJ1-1; TRBD1 matches 7 bases. This CDR3 has 15 amino acids. After removal of 4 bases from V and 5 bases from J, the junction contained 10 bases not matched to a gene. CDR1 is SNHLY, CDR2 FYNNEI, per germline. Written as DNA, the CDR3 is TGTGCCAGCAGTGCCCAGACAGGGATTGGGACTGAAGCTTTCTTT. It yields the protein CASSAQTGIGTEAFF. Using reference TRBV2 and TRBJ1-1 for the parts outside the CDR3, the full variable domain is EPEVTQTPSHQVTQMGQEVILRCVPISNHLYFYWYRQILGQKVEFLVSFYNNEISEKSEIFDDQFSVERPDGSNFTLKIRSTKLEDSAMYFCASSAQTGIGTEAFFGQGTRLTVV.

This chain uses TRBV7-9 with TRBJ2-7; tentative D call: TRBD2 (6 bases). Germline V gives CDR1 SEHNR, CDR2 FQNEAQ (reference sequence). The CDR3 runs 14 residues. V lost 5 bases and J lost 3, with 14 bases in between. The CDR3 spells CASSQMPGDYEQYF. The CDR3 nucleotides read TGTGCCAGCAGCCAAATGCCGGGGGACTACGAGCAGTACTTC.

The chain couples TRBV10-3 to TRBJ2-7; D gene ambiguous. This CDR3 is 16 amino acids long. The V gene's germline CDR1 is ENHRY and CDR2 SYGVKD. V was pared by 3 bases and J by 1 base, with 16 bases between. The CDR3 sequence: CAISDTYPKNSYEQYF. CDR3 bases: TGTGCCATCAGTGATACATACCCGAAGAATTCCTACGAGCAGTACTTC.

The CDR3 coding sequence is TGCGCCAGCAGCCAAGATTTACTGGGCGTGAGGGAGCAGTACTTC. Amino acids: CASSQDLLGVREQYF. The chain has TRBV4-3 and TRBJ2-7; unclear D gene. CDR3 length: 15 residues. Germline values: CDR1 LGHNA, CDR2 YSLEER. The V and J ends lost 0 bases and 7 bases respectively, with 16 bases between them.